The rows below give T cell receptor beta chains drawn from one sample of a study of regulatory and conventional T cells in RAG deficiency. Using immunoSEQ multiplex PCR, the repertoire was profiled, and TCRdb retains in-frame clones only, with some absent. The sample gives approximately 48,000 clones, 85% to 90% of which show up once; roughly 0.51% is in the top ten. A further study also used this sample, focusing on regulatory T cells.

Sequenced: CD4+ effector T cells sorted from blood. The receptors were sampled from a human donor in good health. The CDR3 runs from the conserved cysteine through the conserved F or W. Each record gives: J gene, clone size, V gene, D gene, CDR3 protein, CDR3 DNA. The D gene is left open where the match is weak. Expanded clones get a size class; other rows say once, few or many, or leave the size out.

j_call: TRBJ2-1; clone_size: -; v_call: TRBV5-1; d_call: -; cdr3_aa: CASRLGNGEQFF; cdr3_nt: TGCGCCAGCCGCCTTGGGAACGGCGAGCAGTTCTTC
j_call: TRBJ1-2; clone_size: -; v_call: TRBV6-1; d_call: -; cdr3_aa: CASSLVTYGYTF; cdr3_nt: TGTGCCAGCAGTTTAGTGACCTATGGCTACACCTTC
j_call: TRBJ2-3; clone_size: -; v_call: TRBV6-6; d_call: -; cdr3_aa: CASSSSRGGGTDTQYF; cdr3_nt: TGTGCCAGCAGTTCTAGCAGGGGCGGGGGCACAGATACGCAGTATTTT
j_call: TRBJ1-1; clone_size: -; v_call: TRBV5-1; d_call: -; cdr3_aa: CASGVGNTEAFF; cdr3_nt: TGCGCCAGCGGTGTGGGGAACACTGAAGCTTTCTTT
j_call: TRBJ1-1; clone_size: -; v_call: TRBV29-1; d_call: -; cdr3_aa: CSVGMNTEAFF; cdr3_nt: TGCAGCGTTGGGATGAACACTGAAGCTTTCTTT
j_call: TRBJ1-6; clone_size: few; v_call: TRBV7-3; d_call: TRBD1; cdr3_aa: CASSTGTDNSPLHF; cdr3_nt: TGTGCCAGCAGCACCGGGACAGATAATTCACCCCTCCACTTT
j_call: TRBJ2-3; clone_size: once; v_call: TRBV25-1; d_call: -; cdr3_aa: CASSVARGPGDTQYF; cdr3_nt: TGTGCCAGCAGTGTGGCCAGGGGTCCGGGGGATACGCAGTATTTT
j_call: TRBJ1-1; clone_size: -; v_call: TRBV29-1; d_call: -; cdr3_aa: CSVENTGRNTEAFF; cdr3_nt: TGCAGCGTTGAAAATACTGGGCGAAACACTGAAGCTTTCTTT
j_call: TRBJ1-5; clone_size: -; v_call: TRBV11-2; d_call: -; cdr3_aa: CASSFDYSNQPQHF; cdr3_nt: TGTGCCAGCAGCTTCGACTATAGCAATCAGCCCCAGCATTTT
j_call: TRBJ2-7; clone_size: -; v_call: TRBV6-1; d_call: -; cdr3_aa: CASSEAFGPGQGKTYEQYF; cdr3_nt: TGTGCCAGCAGTGAAGCATTTGGCCCAGGGCAGGGGAAGACGTACGAGCAGTACTTC
j_call: TRBJ1-1; clone_size: -; v_call: TRBV7-9; d_call: -; cdr3_aa: CASSYLNTEAFF; cdr3_nt: TGTGCCAGCAGCTACCTGAACACTGAAGCTTTCTTT
j_call: TRBJ1-2; clone_size: -; v_call: TRBV29-1; d_call: TRBD1; cdr3_aa: CSVELGQGGGYTF; cdr3_nt: TGCAGCGTTGAATTAGGGCAGGGGGGTGGCTACACCTTC
j_call: TRBJ2-1; clone_size: once; v_call: TRBV18; d_call: TRBD1; cdr3_aa: CASSPQGQPGEQFF; cdr3_nt: TGTGCCAGCTCACCCCAGGGACAGCCGGGGGAGCAGTTCTTC
j_call: TRBJ2-7; clone_size: -; v_call: TRBV30; d_call: -; cdr3_aa: CAWKRTATLEQYF; cdr3_nt: TGTGCCTGGAAAAGGACAGCTACTCTCGAGCAGTACTTC